A single sample gave rise to the 24 T cell receptor beta chains below, sequenced in a study of cytomegalovirus exposure and HLA in healthy donors. Primers: 60 Vbeta forward and 13 Jbeta reverse. Produced via immunoSEQ multiplex PCR; TCRdb's table is partial and in-frame only. This sample has about 180,000 clones, with under 85% found just once. Sequencing input: PBMCs. The receptor source for this set is a human donor in good health.

This chain uses TRBV18 with TRBJ2-7; 9 bases agree with TRBD2. With V trimmed by 3 bases and J by 0 bases, 9 bases remained unmatched. Germline-derived CDR1 and CDR2 are KGHSH and LQKENI. The CDR3 runs to 17 residues. This CDR3 reads CASSPPMSGGPSYEQYF. For the CDR3, the DNA is TGTGCCAGCTCACCCCCCATGAGCGGGGGGCCCTCCTACGAGCAGTACTTC.

This chain joins TRBV2 and TRBJ1-4, with a weak D call TRBD1 (6 bases). Germline CDR1 and CDR2: SNHLY and FYNNEI. This CDR3 region has 14 residues. V dropped 6 bases and J dropped 14 bases, with 22 bases sitting between them. The CDR3 reads CASSGRSAQGRLFF. CDR3 DNA: TGTGCCAGCAGCGGGCGATCCGCACAGGGACGTCTGTTTTTT.

This clone was observed a handful of times. This rearrangement joins TRBV5-4 to TRBJ1-3; D call uncertain. Looked up from germline, CDR1 is SGHNT and CDR2 is YYREEE (reference sequence). CDR3 size: 15 residues. V was pared by 2 bases and J by 0 bases, with 9 bases between. The CDR3 is CASSFYSSSGNTIYF. Written as DNA, the CDR3 is TGTGCCAGCAGCTTTTACTCGAGCTCTGGAAACACCATATATTTT.

The chain links TRBV9 to TRBJ1-2; 8 nucleotides line up with TRBD1. V was clipped by 4 bases and J by 6 bases; unmatched bases: 8. CDR3 size: 14 residues. The germline V gene has CDR1 SGDLS and CDR2 YYNGEE. This CDR3 reads CASSPIGQGDGYTF. In DNA, the CDR3 is TGTGCCAGCAGCCCTATCGGACAGGGAGATGGCTACACCTTC.

This clone was detected a few times. CDR3 amino acids: CASRGGGTGDYEQYF. The DNA of the CDR3 is TGTGCCAGCAGGGGGGGTGGGACAGGGGACTACGAGCAGTACTTC. The chain links TRBV6-5 to TRBJ2-7; 10 positions agree with TRBD1. CDR3 length equals 15 residues. V shed 6 bases and J 3 bases; nucleotides not matched to a gene: 8. Germline assignment: CDR1 MNHEY and CDR2 SVGAGI.

Only one count was recorded for this clone. The V gene is TRBV30, the J gene TRBJ1-1; D ambiguous. Germline values: CDR1 GTSNPN, CDR2 SVGIG (reference sequence). The V end was cut by 0 bases, the J end by 4 bases, with 9 bases between. The CDR3 runs to 13 residues. CDR3 nucleotides: TGTGCCTGGAGTGTGGGAGACTCCACTGAAGCTTTCTTT. Translating it yields CAWSVGDSTEAFF.

J is TRBJ2-3 and V is TRBV6-1; perhaps TRBD2 as D (6 bases). The V end lost 3 bases, the J end lost 6 bases, and 10 bases lay between the germline ends. Germline V gene lookup returns CDR1 MNHNS and CDR2 SASEGT. There are 13 residues in the CDR3. The CDR3 DNA sequence: TGTGCCAGCAGTGAGGGGGGAGGCGATACGCAGTATTTT. Protein sequence: CASSEGGGDTQYF.

This clone was seen a few times. The gene calls are TRBV6-5 and TRBJ2-7, with D tentatively TRBD2 (6 bases). Trimming shortened V by 0 bases and J by 5 bases, and 17 bases separated the two germline ends. The CDR3 is 16 residues long. Germline V gene lookup returns CDR1 MNHEY and CDR2 SVGAGI. CDR3 residues: CASSYSGTPAGNEQYF. As DNA, the CDR3 is TGTGCCAGCAGTTACTCGGGGACTCCGGCGGGGAACGAGCAGTACTTC.

This clone was counted a few times. The chain couples TRBV5-1 to TRBJ1-5; the match to TRBD1 covers 8 bases. The germline CDR1 and CDR2 sequences are SGHRS and YFSETQ. The CDR3 totals 15 residues. V gave up 4 bases and J gave up 4 bases; unmatched junction bases: 7. This chain's CDR3 is CASSLGQGANQPQHF. CDR3 DNA sequence: TGCGCCAGCAGCCTCGGACAGGGAGCTAATCAGCCCCAGCATTTT. Together with reference TRBV5-1 and TRBJ1-5, the CDR3 gives the full variable domain: KAGVTQTPRYLIKTRGQQVTLSCSPISGHRSVSWYQQTPGQGLQFLFEYFSETQRNKGNFPGRFSGRQFSNSRSEMNVSTLELGDSALYLCASSLGQGANQPQHFGDGTRLSIL.

This chain connects TRBV2 to TRBJ1-5; 9 positions agree with TRBD1. Germline assignment: CDR1 SNHLY and CDR2 FYNNEI. V trimming: 10 bases; J trimming: 7 bases; junction bases outside the gene matches: 8. The CDR3 is 13 amino acids. The CDR3 sequence: CATSGTGWQPQHF. The CDR3 DNA is TGTGCCACTTCCGGGACAGGGTGGCAGCCCCAGCATTTT.

The chain employs TRBV19 and TRBJ2-3; D might be TRBD1 (6 bases). The V and J ends lost 3 bases and 3 bases respectively, with 13 bases between them. There are 15 residues in the CDR3. CDR1 and CDR2 from the germline V gene are LNHDA and SQIVND (reference sequence). The CDR3: CASSMNREGTDTQYF. The CDR3 nucleotides read TGTGCCAGTAGTATGAACAGGGAAGGTACAGATACGCAGTATTTT.

The chain joins TRBV15 to TRBJ2-3; 8 bases are shared with TRBD2. This CDR3 is 18 amino acids long. J lost 2 bases, V lost 0 bases, and 10 bases had no gene match. Germline-derived CDR1 and CDR2 are LNHNV and YYDKDF (reference sequence). The CDR3 DNA reads TGTGCCACCAGCAGAGATCCCCAGGTGCGGGGGGACACAGATACGCAGTATTTT. It specifies CATSRDPQVRGDTDTQYF. Looking up the rest from reference TRBV15 and TRBJ2-3 gives the full variable domain: DAMVIQNPRYQVTQFGKPVTLSCSQTLNHNVMYWYQQKSSQAPKLLFHYYDKDFNNEADTPDNFQSRRPNTSFCFLDIRSPGLGDTAMYLCATSRDPQVRGDTDTQYFGPGTRLTVL.

The J gene is TRBJ1-5, the V gene TRBV30; D possibly corresponds to TRBD1 (5 bases). The V gene's germline CDR1 is GTSNPN and CDR2 SVGIG (reference sequence). The germline V and J ends were trimmed by 3 bases and 2 bases, with 11 bases remaining between them. This CDR3 region has 14 residues. The CDR3 reads CAWRDIHRNQPQHF. Here the CDR3 DNA reads TGTGCCTGGAGGGACATCCACCGCAATCAGCCCCAGCATTTT. The full variable domain, rest sourced from reference TRBV30 and TRBJ1-5, is SQTIHQWPATLVQPVGSPLSLECTVEGTSNPNLYWYRQAAGRGLQLLFYSVGIGQISSEVPQNLSASRPQDRQFILSSKKLLLSDSGFYLCAWRDIHRNQPQHFGDGTRLSIL.

This clone was seen a few times. This chain connects TRBV25-1 to TRBJ2-1; TRBD2 agrees at 13 bases. After removal of 1 base from V and 5 bases from J, the junction contained 5 bases not matched to a gene. Germline V gene sequence: CDR1 MGHDK, CDR2 SYGVNS. The CDR3 has 17 amino acids. CDR3 in DNA: TGTGCCAGCAGTGAATTGACTAGCGGGGGGCCAAACAATGAGCAGTTCTTC. Its translation: CASSELTSGGPNNEQFF.

V usage is TRBV7-8 and J usage is TRBJ2-7; 13 nucleotides align to TRBD2. Germline CDR1 and CDR2: SGHVS and FQNEAQ. With V trimmed by 5 bases and J by 3 bases, 7 bases remained unmatched. This CDR3 is 16 amino acids long. The CDR3 protein is CASSKGLAGVGYEQYF. The CDR3 DNA reads as TGTGCCAGCAGCAAAGGACTAGCGGGGGTTGGCTACGAGCAGTACTTC.

CDR3 sequence: CASSVLNGGTDTQYF. The CDR3 nucleotides read TGTGCCAGCAGCGTATTGAACGGGGGAACAGATACGCAGTATTTT. This chain links TRBV9 with TRBJ2-3; TRBD2 might be the D (6 bases). The CDR3 extends over 15 amino acids. Per germline, CDR1 SGDLS and CDR2 YYNGEE. V shed 1 base and J shed 3 bases, with 12 bases lying between them.

The chain is built from TRBV29-1 and TRBJ2-2, with 13 nucleotides matching TRBD2. CDR1 and CDR2 from the germline V gene are SQVTM and ANQGSEA. The CDR3 is 15 amino acids. Unmatched junction bases numbered 2, after V lost 2 bases and J lost 5 bases. The chain's CDR3 is CSVEPTSGGTGELFF. As DNA, the CDR3 is TGCAGCGTTGAACCGACTAGCGGGGGGACCGGGGAGCTGTTTTTT.

J is TRBJ2-7 and V is TRBV4-3, with 8 bases that match TRBD1. The CDR3 runs to 13 residues. In germline, CDR1 is LGHNA, CDR2 YSLEER. Unmatched junction bases numbered 5, after V lost 4 bases and J lost 6 bases. DNA of the CDR3: TGCGCCAGCAGCCCCGGACAGGGTGGCGAGCAGTACTTC. Protein product: CASSPGQGGEQYF.

V and J are TRBV18 and TRBJ2-1; D not resolved. V was trimmed by 2 bases and J by 12 bases, leaving 14 bases between them. Germline CDR1 and CDR2: KGHSH and LQKENI. CDR3 length: 13 residues. The DNA for the CDR3 is TGTGCCAGCTCACCATCGGCCCAGAGGATGCAGTTCTTC. The encoded protein is CASSPSAQRMQFF.

The chain employs TRBV25-1 and TRBJ1-2, with 9 bases lining up with TRBD1. Trimming took 8 bases from V and 2 from J; bases not matched to a gene: 12. The CDR3 runs to 16 residues. CDR1 and CDR2 from the germline V gene are MGHDK and SYGVNS. In nucleotides, the CDR3 is TGTGCCAGCTGGGGATTCCCGGGACAGGGAAACTATGGCTACACCTTC. It specifies CASWGFPGQGNYGYTF.

This clone was detected a few times. The chain employs TRBV6-5 and TRBJ2-7, with 7 bases aligning to TRBD1. Germline V gene data show CDR1 as MNHEY and CDR2 as SVGAGI. V lost 8 bases to trimming and J lost 3 bases; unmatched junction nucleotides: 7. CDR3 size: 13 residues. The DNA of the CDR3 is TGTGCCAGCCGACAGGGATCCTTCTACGAGCAGTACTTC. Translation: CASRQGSFYEQYF.

V usage is TRBV5-6 and J usage is TRBJ1-2, with D possibly being TRBD1 (6 bases). V was clipped by 4 bases and J by 8 bases, with 12 bases between them. Germline assignment: CDR1 SGHDT and CDR2 YYEEEE. The CDR3 is made up of 12 amino acids. CDR3 sequence (DNA): TGTGCCAGCAGCCCTGGGGGGGGCGGCTACACCTTC. Residues: CASSPGGGGYTF.

The CDR3 nucleotides read TGTGCCAGTAGTTCCGGGACAGACTACGAGCAGTACTTC. This sequence encodes CASSSGTDYEQYF. The chain links TRBV19 to TRBJ2-7, with 7 bases matching TRBD1. V was clipped by 5 bases and J by 3 bases; unmatched bases: 4. CDR1 and CDR2 from the germline V gene are LNHDA and SQIVND (reference sequence). The CDR3 extends over 13 amino acids. The whole variable domain, filled in from reference TRBV19 and TRBJ2-7, reads DGGITQSPKYLFRKEGQNVTLSCEQNLNHDAMYWYRQDPGQGLRLIYYSQIVNDFQKGDIAEGYSVSREKKESFPLTVTSAQKNPTAFYLCASSSGTDYEQYFGPGTRLTVT.

The chain has TRBV5-1 and TRBJ1-6, with 7 bases aligning to TRBD1. The CDR3 is 14 amino acids. Germline CDR1 SGHRS, CDR2 YFSETQ. V shed 7 bases and J 12 bases; nucleotides not matched to a gene: 13. The CDR3 region is CASAFGQAGGPLHF. DNA for the CDR3: TGCGCCAGCGCCTTCGGACAGGCCGGGGGACCCCTCCACTTT.